A single sample gave rise to the 9 T cell receptor beta chains below, sequenced in a study of T cell responses to AZD1222 COVID-19 vaccine. This table comes from immunoSEQ multiplex PCR, and its TCRdb copy is limited to in-frame clones, with some not included. The sample has 150,000 to 200,000 clones; about 94% are singletons. This specimen was peripheral blood, taken on day 0 of AZD1222 vaccination. The receptor set was obtained from an adult in good health.

The chain joins TRBV2 to TRBJ2-4; TRBD2 matches at 9 bases. This CDR3 contains 14 residues. The V segment lost 4 bases and the J segment 8 bases; nucleotides outside the gene matches: 6. Germline V gene data show CDR1 as SNHLY and CDR2 as FYNNEI. This chain's CDR3 is CASSVAGEWHIQYF. The CDR3 DNA is TGTGCCAGCAGTGTAGCGGGAGAGTGGCACATTCAGTACTTC.

The rearrangement uses TRBV7-2 and TRBJ2-3; perhaps TRBD2 as D (6 bases). V gave up 3 bases and J gave up 5 bases, with 9 bases separating them. This CDR3 is 13 amino acids long. The germline V gene encodes CDR1 SGHTA and CDR2 FQGNSA. The CDR3 DNA reads TGTGCCAGCAGCTTCGGAGCGGGAGATACGCAGTATTTT. It translates to CASSFGAGDTQYF.

V gene TRBV29-1 combines with J gene TRBJ1-2; tentative D call: TRBD1 (5 bases). This CDR3 has 14 residues. Germline-derived CDR1 and CDR2 are SQVTM and ANQGSEA. The V and J ends lost 2 bases and 4 bases respectively, with 14 bases between them. In DNA form, the CDR3 reads TGCAGCGTTGAACAGGGAATTGGCGTCTATGGCTACACCTTC. It is translated as CSVEQGIGVYGYTF.

This clone was counted a single time. The J gene is TRBJ2-7, the V gene TRBV10-3, with TRBD1 identical over 7 bases. Germline V gene sequence: CDR1 ENHRY, CDR2 SYGVKD. The CDR3 is 14 residues long. Trimming cost V 10 bases and J 0 bases; bases outside gene matches: 9. The CDR3 coding sequence is TGTGCCACCTCAGGGGGACATCTCTCCTACGAGCAGTACTTC. Residues: CATSGGHLSYEQYF.

The chain has TRBV15 and TRBJ2-1; the D is unclear. The CDR3 extends over 11 amino acids. Germline V gene lookup returns CDR1 LNHNV and CDR2 YYDKDF (reference sequence). The ends were cut back, 5 bases at V and 8 bases at J, with 7 bases in the middle. The CDR3 here is CATSYSYEQFF. The CDR3 DNA sequence: TGTGCCACCAGCTACAGCTATGAGCAGTTCTTC.

This clone has a single count. The rearrangement uses TRBV30 and TRBJ1-5, with D tentatively TRBD1 (6 bases). V lost 2 bases, J lost 5 bases, and 13 bases lay in between. Germline CDR1 and CDR2: GTSNPN and SVGIG (reference sequence). The CDR3 runs 14 residues. This CDR3 is CAWSSGGAHQPQHF. The DNA of the CDR3 is TGTGCCTGGAGTAGCGGGGGGGCGCATCAGCCCCAGCATTTT.

This chain joins TRBV6-1 and TRBJ1-5, with a tentative D call TRBD1 (5 bases). The CDR3 sequence is 14 residues long. CDR1 is MNHNS, CDR2 SASEGT, per germline. V lost 2 bases, J lost 7 bases, and 12 bases lay in between. CDR3 in amino acids: CASSEMKGTQPQHF. The CDR3 nucleotides read TGTGCCAGCAGTGAAATGAAGGGGACCCAGCCCCAGCATTTT.

The chain employs TRBV15 and TRBJ2-7, with D possibly TRBD1 on 5 matching bases. Germline-derived CDR1 and CDR2 are LNHNV and YYDKDF (reference sequence). Deletions cut 1 base from V and 5 bases from J, with 21 bases between. CDR3 size: 17 residues. CDR3 region: CATSRALLGLQSDEQYF. The CDR3 nucleotides read TGTGCCACCAGCAGAGCCCTCCTGGGGCTTCAGAGCGACGAGCAGTACTTC.

For this clone: At one end the junction does not follow the germline gene, possibly because of a read error. The gene calls are TRBV6-6 and TRBJ1-3; D not certain. CDR1 is MNHNY and CDR2 is SVGAGI in the germline V gene (reference sequence). This CDR3 has 13 amino acids. The CDR3 region has the DNA TGTGCCAGCACCAAAGGAGGACTGGCGACGATCGGATTT. Translation gives CASTKGGLATIGF.